The source of this T cell receptor beta chain is a study of cytomegalovirus exposure and HLA in healthy donors. Study findings and constraints: Analysis was carried out at a later point, and it linked a missense DCLRE1C variant to TCR beta V- and J-gene trimming. Presence/absence analyses assumed roughly uniform sequencing depth across donors, which may not hold.

Notes on this clone: What it binds is not known.

The PCR was carried out with 60 Vbeta primers and 13 Jbeta primers. Original handling: As a later analysis found, there were 60 million to 90 million unique TCR beta chains, of which about 10 million were shared. TCRdb keeps only in-frame clones here, not all; method: immunoSEQ multiplex PCR. For V, J and clone size, that table is used; D and trimming come from the DNA. This table has approximately 120,000 clones, roughly 85% appearing once. V lost 4 bases, J lost 5 bases, and 6 bases stayed unmatched. Germline V CDR1 and CDR2: MDHEN, SYDVKM. The CDR3 totals 16 residues. V usage is TRBV28 and J usage is TRBJ2-1; TRBD1 matches 12 bases. What was sequenced was PBMCs. This receptor was obtained from a woman aged 25 to 39 in good health and CMV-seropositive. The CDR3 bases are TGTGCCAGCAGTTCACCCGGGGACAGGGGGCACAATGAGCAGTTCTTC. Translating gives CASSSPGDRGHNEQFF.